This record covers a single T cell receptor (beta chain). The V gene's germline CDR1 is MDHEN and CDR2 SYDVKM. V gave up 6 bases and J gave up 0 bases, with 6 bases separating them. This CDR3 spans 13 amino acids. This record comes from a study of blood T cell repertoires in COVID-19. Study as a whole: Some COVID-19 samples were acute and others convalescent; all came from the United States, Italy and Spain.

Only in-frame clones appear in the TCRdb table, and some are missing; sequencing was by immunoSEQ multiplex PCR. The table records approximately 70,000 clones, approximately 90% of them present only once. This chain connects TRBV28 to TRBJ1-3; D gene ambiguous. Sequencing was carried out using peripheral blood. The clonotype originates from a woman between 45 and 60 years old with COVID-19, enrolled during active disease. The CDR3, as DNA: TGTGCCAGCAGGACAAACTCTGGAAACACCATATATTTT. This sequence encodes CASRTNSGNTIYF. The full variable domain, with the rest looked up from reference TRBV28 and TRBJ1-3, is DVKVTQSSRYLVKRTGEKVFLECVQDMDHENMFWYRQDPGLGLRLIYFSYDVKMKEKGDIPEGYSVSREKKERFSLILESASTNQTSMYLCASRTNSGNTIYFGEGSWLTVV.